This TCR beta chain appears in the sequencing data of a study of control samples from healthy donors and cancer patients. Clones were sequenced by immunoSEQ multiplex PCR, and TCRdb holds only the in-frame ones, with some missing. The sample has approximately 89,000 clones; about 89% are singletons. The CDR3 consists of 16 residues. V was cut by 4 bases and J by 0 bases, with 10 bases left in between. Germline V CDR1 and CDR2: SGHDN, FVKESK. The rearrangement uses TRBV14 and TRBJ2-6, with D perhaps matching TRBD1 (6 bases). The TCR comes from a man aged 30 to 45 in good health. What was sequenced was blood. CDR3 in amino acids: CASSRGGVSGANVLTF. DNA for the CDR3: TGTGCCAGCAGCCGAGGGGGTGTCTCTGGGGCCAACGTCCTGACTTTC.